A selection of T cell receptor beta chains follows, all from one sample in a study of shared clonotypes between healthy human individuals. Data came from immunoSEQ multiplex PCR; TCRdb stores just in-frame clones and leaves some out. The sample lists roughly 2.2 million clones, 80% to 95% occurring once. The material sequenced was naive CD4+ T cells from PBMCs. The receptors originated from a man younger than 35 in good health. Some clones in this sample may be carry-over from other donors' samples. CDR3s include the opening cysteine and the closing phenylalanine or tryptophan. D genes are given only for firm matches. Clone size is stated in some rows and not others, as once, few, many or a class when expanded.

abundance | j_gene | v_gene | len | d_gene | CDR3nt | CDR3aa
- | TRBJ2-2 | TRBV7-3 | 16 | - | TGTGCCAGCAGCTTACAGGGTAGAGGCAACACCGGGGAGCTGTTTTTT | CASSLQGRGNTGELFF
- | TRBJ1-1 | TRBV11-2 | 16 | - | TGTGCCAGCAGCTTAGATTTAGGGAGCCTCCCTACTGAAGCTTTCTTT | CASSLDLGSLPTEAFF
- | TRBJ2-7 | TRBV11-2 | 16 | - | TGTGCCAGCAGCGCCGGGCGCAGCGTAATCTCCTACGAGCAGTACTTC | CASSAGRSVISYEQYF
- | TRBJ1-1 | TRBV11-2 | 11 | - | TGTGCCAGCAGCTTGGTCAGTGAAGCTTTCTTT | CASSLVSEAFF
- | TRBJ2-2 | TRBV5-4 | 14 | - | TGTGCCAGCAGCTTGGATGGAGCTGGCGGGGAGCTGTTTTTT | CASSLDGAGGELFF
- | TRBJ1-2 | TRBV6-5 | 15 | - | TGTGCCAGCAGTTACCCGTCCGACGGGCCCCGAGGCTACACCTTC | CASSYPSDGPRGYTF
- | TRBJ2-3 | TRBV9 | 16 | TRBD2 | TGTGCCAGCAGCGCAGGACTAGCCCCCAGCCCCGATACGCAGTATTTT | CASSAGLAPSPDTQYF
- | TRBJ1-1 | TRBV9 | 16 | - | TGTGCCAGCAGCGCAGTGGCAATGGGTTTGAACACTGAAGCTTTCTTT | CASSAVAMGLNTEAFF
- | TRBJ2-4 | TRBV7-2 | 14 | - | TGTGCCAGCAGCTCCCGGGCAGGGTACAACATTCAGTACTTC | CASSSRAGYNIQYF
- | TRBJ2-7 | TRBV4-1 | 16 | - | TGCGCCAGCAGTCCGGGGCGGGGGACAGACCACTACGAGCAGTACTTC | CASSPGRGTDHYEQYF
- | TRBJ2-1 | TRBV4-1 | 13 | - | TGCGCCAGCAGCCGGCTAGGGATTAATGAGCAGTTCTTC | CASSRLGINEQFF
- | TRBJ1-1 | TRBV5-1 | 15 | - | TGCGCCAGCAGCTTGGACCCGGGGGGTGGCACTGAAGCTTTCTTT | CASSLDPGGGTEAFF
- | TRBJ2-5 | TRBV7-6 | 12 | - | TGTGCCAGCAGCAATGAACAAGAGACCCAGTACTTC | CASSNEQETQYF
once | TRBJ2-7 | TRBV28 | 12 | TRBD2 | TGTGCCAGCAGTCTAGCGGGATACGAGCAGTACTTC | CASSLAGYEQYF
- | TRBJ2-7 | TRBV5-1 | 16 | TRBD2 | TGCGCCAGCAGCCCCACCGGGACTAGCGGCTCCTACGAGCAGTACTTC | CASSPTGTSGSYEQYF
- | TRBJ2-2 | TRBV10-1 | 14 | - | TGCGCCAGCAGTGAGGTGGCGTACACCGGGGAGCTGTTTTTT | CASSEVAYTGELFF
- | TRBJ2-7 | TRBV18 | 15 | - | TGTGCCAGCTCACAAACTAGCAGCCTGTCCTACGAGCAGTACTTC | CASSQTSSLSYEQYF
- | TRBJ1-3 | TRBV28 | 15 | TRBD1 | TGTGCCAGCAGTCCTACAACAGGGGCCGGAAACACCATATATTTT | CASSPTTGAGNTIYF
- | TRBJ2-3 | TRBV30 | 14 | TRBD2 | TGTGCCTCGACTAGCGGGAGTGGGACAGATACGCAGTATTTT | CASTSGSGTDTQYF
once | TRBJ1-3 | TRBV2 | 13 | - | TGTGCCAGCCTCAGGGACTCTGGAAACACCATATATTTT | CASLRDSGNTIYF
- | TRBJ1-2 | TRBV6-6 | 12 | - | TGTGCCAGTAATTTCAGGGAGGGCGGCTACACCTTC | CASNFREGGYTF
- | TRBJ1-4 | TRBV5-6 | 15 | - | TGTGCCAGCACCTTAGGAGCAGTCAATAATGAAAAACTGTTTTTT | CASTLGAVNNEKLFF
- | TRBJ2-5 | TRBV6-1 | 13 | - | TGTGCCAGCAGTTTCGGGCCGCGGGAGACCCAGTACTTC | CASSFGPRETQYF
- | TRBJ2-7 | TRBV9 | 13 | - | TGTGCCAGCAGCGTATCACCATCCTACGAGCAGTACTTC | CASSVSPSYEQYF
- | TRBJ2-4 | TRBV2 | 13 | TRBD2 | TGTGCCAGCAGTGTGGTAGCGGGGGACATTCAGTACTTC | CASSVVAGDIQYF
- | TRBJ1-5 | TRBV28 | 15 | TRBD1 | TGTGCCAGCCACGGACAGGGAGATAGGGGCCAGCCCCAGCATTTT | CASHGQGDRGQPQHF
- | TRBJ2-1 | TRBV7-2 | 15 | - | TGTGCCAGCAGCGGACGGAGGGGGTCCTACAATGAGCAGTTCTTC | CASSGRRGSYNEQFF
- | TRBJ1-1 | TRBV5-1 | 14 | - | TGCGCCAGCAGCTTGGAATCCCATGAGACTGAAGCTTTCTTT | CASSLESHETEAFF
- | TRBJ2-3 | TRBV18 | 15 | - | TGTGCCAGCTCAAATAGCAGGGGCTTGACAGATACGCAGTATTTT | CASSNSRGLTDTQYF
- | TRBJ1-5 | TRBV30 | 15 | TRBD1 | TGTGCCTGGAGTGTAAAGGCGGGGGACAGTCAGCCCCAGCATTTT | CAWSVKAGDSQPQHF
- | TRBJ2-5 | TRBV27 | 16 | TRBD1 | TGTGCCAGCAGTTTACAGGGGGCTACTGCCCTAGAGACCCAGTACTTC | CASSLQGATALETQYF
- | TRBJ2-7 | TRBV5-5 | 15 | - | TGTGCCAGCAACCCCCCCGGGACGGTACCCTACGAGCAGTACTTC | CASNPPGTVPYEQYF
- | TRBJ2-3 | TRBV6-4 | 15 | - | TGTGCCAGCAGTGACTCTGGGCAGGGGAGGGATACGCAGTATTTT | CASSDSGQGRDTQYF
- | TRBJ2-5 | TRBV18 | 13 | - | TGTGCCAGCTATTCGTCCGGGCAAGAGACCCAGTACTTC | CASYSSGQETQYF
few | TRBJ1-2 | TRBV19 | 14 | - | TGTGCCAGTCGCGTAGACGGGGCAAACTATGGCTACACCTTC | CASRVDGANYGYTF
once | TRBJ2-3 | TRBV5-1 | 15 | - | TGCGCCAGCAGCTTTGGGCAGGCCGGGGTAGATACGCAGTATTTT | CASSFGQAGVDTQYF
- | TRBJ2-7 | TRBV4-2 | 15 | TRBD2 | TGTGCCAGCAGCTCAATAGCGGGAGACCCCTACGAGCAGTACTTC | CASSSIAGDPYEQYF
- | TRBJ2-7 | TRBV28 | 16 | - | TGTGCCAGCAGTACCCCTCGACGGACCACGCCATACGAGCAGTACTTC | CASSTPRRTTPYEQYF
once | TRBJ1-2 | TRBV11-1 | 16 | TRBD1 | TGTGCCAGCAGCGTCCCCGGGACAGGGGCCAACTATGGCTACACCTTC | CASSVPGTGANYGYTF
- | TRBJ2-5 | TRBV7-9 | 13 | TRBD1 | TGTGCCATCTCAGACAGGGCGACGGAGACCCAGTACTTC | CAISDRATETQYF
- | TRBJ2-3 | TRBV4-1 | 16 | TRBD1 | TGCGCCAGCAGCCAAGATTGGGACAGGAGCACAGATACGCAGTATTTT | CASSQDWDRSTDTQYF
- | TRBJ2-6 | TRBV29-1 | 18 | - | TGCAGCGTTGGGGGAATGCGCTCGGGGCTCTCTGGGGCCAACGTCCTGACTTTC | CSVGGMRSGLSGANVLTF
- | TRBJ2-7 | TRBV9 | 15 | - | TGTGCCAGCAGCGTAGGAGGGACAATGGAGTACGAGCAGTACTTC | CASSVGGTMEYEQYF
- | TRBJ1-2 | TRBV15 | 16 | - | TGTGCCACCAGCAGAGATGCGGGGAGGGGTGCCTATGGCTACACCTTC | CATSRDAGRGAYGYTF